This TCR beta chain is from a study of human T cells and chemical hapten exposure. This CDR3 has 16 residues. Trimming pared 0 bases from V and 1 base from J, leaving 11 bases between. Germline CDR1 reads LGHNA; CDR2 reads YNFKEQ. The time point was: patch test 1, 2 weeks after DPC sensitization. The treatment was: therapeutic diphenylcyclopropenone sensitization with weekly scalp DPC. This clonotype has ten or more counts. In TCRdb, the RACE reads were re-called with MiXCR into one record per CDR3 protein. The sample carries around 340,000 distinct CDR3 sequences, under 8% recorded once. The TCR comes from a woman aged 18-29 years with alopecia areata. Some clones in this sample may be carry-over from other donors' samples. This sequence joins TRBV4-2 and TRBJ2-3; D perhaps matches TRBD2 (5 bases). This sample comprised whole blood, obtained in connection with sensitization to the hapten diphenylcyclopropenone (DPC). This CDR3 is CASSQEAASGTDTQYF. In DNA, the CDR3 is TGTGCCAGCAGCCAAGAAGCGGCCAGCGGCACAGATACGCAGTATTTT.